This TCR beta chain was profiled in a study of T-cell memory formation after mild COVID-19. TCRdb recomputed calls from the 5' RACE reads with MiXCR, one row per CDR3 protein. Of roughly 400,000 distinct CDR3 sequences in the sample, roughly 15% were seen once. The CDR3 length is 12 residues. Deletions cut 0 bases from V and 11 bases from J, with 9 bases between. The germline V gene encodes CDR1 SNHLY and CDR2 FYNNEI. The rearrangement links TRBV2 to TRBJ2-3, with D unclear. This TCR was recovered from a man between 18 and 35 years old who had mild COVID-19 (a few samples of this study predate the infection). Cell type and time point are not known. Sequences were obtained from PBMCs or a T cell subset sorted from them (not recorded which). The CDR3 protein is CASSEARSLQYF. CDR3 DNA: TGTGCCAGCAGTGAAGCGCGTTCGTTGCAGTATTTT.